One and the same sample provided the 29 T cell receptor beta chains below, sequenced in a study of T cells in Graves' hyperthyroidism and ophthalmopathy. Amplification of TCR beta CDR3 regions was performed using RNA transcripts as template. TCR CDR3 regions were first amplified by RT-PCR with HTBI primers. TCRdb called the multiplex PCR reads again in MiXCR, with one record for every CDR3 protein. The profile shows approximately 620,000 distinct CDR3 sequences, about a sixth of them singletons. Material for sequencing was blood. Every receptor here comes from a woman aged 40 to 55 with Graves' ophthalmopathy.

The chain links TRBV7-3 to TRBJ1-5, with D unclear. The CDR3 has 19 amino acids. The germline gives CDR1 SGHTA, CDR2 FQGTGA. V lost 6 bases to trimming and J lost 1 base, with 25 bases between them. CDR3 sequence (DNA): TGTGCCAGCAGTTTTAGACATAGACCAAAACCGGAAAGCAATCAGCCCCAGCATTTT. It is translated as CASSFRHRPKPESNQPQHF.

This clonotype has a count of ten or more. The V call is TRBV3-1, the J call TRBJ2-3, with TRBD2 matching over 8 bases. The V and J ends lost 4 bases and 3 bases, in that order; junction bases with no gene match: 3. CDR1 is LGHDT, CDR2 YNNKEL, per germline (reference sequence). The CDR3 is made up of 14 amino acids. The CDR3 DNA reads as TGTGCCAGCAGCCGTAGCGGGGCTACAGATACGCAGTATTTT. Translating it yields CASSRSGATDTQYF.

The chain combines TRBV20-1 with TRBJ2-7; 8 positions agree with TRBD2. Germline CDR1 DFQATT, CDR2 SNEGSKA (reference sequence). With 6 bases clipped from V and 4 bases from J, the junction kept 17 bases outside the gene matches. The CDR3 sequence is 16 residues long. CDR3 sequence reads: CSAHRPGGGLLYEQYF. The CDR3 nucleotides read TGCAGTGCCCATCGGCCAGGCGGGGGGCTACTGTACGAGCAGTACTTC.

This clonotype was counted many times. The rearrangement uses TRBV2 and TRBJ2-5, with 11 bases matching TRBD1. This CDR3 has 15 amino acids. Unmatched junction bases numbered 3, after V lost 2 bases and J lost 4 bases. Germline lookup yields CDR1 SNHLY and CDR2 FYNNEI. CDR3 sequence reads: CASSERTGGLETQYF. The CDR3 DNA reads TGTGCCAGCAGTGAACGGACAGGGGGCTTAGAGACCCAGTACTTC.

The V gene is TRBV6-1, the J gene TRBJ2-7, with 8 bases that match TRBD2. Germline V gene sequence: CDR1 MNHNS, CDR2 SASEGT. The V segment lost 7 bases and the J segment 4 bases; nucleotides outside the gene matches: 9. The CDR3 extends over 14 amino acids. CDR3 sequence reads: CASTPPGLGYEQYF. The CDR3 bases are TGTGCCAGCACCCCACCGGGACTAGGGTACGAGCAGTACTTC.

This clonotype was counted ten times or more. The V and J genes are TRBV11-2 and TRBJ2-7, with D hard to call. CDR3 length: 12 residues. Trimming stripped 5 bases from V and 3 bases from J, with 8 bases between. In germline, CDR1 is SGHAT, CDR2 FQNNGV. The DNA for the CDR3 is TGTGCCAGCAGCCCCGCAGGCTACGAGCAGTACTTC. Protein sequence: CASSPAGYEQYF.

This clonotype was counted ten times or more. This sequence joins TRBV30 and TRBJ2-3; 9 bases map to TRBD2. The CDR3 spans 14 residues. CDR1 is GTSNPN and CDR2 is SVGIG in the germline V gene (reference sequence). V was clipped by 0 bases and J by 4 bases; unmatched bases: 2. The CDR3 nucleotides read TGTGCCTGGAGTGTGGGACTAGCATCAGATACGCAGTATTTT. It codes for CAWSVGLASDTQYF.

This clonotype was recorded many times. Here the CDR3 reads CAISERQGSVGNQPQHF. The CDR3, as DNA: TGTGCCATCAGTGAGCGGCAGGGATCGGTCGGCAATCAGCCCCAGCATTTT. The chain recombines TRBV10-3 with TRBJ1-5; possibly TRBD1 for D (5 bases). The CDR3 is 17 amino acids. CDR1 ENHRY and CDR2 SYGVKD come from the germline V gene. V was shortened by 2 bases and J by 2 bases, with 16 bases between the two germline ends.

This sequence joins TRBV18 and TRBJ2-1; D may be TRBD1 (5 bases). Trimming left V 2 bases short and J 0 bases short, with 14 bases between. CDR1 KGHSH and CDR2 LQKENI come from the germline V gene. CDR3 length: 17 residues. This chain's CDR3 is CASSPIPTVSSYNEQFF. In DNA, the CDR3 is TGTGCCAGCTCACCAATACCGACAGTGTCCTCCTACAATGAGCAGTTCTTC.

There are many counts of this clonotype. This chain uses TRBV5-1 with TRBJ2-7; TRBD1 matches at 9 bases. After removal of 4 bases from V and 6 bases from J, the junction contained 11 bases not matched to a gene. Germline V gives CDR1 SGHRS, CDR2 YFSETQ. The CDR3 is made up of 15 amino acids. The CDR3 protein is CASSRSQGAQGEQYF. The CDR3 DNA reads TGCGCCAGCAGCCGGTCACAGGGGGCGCAGGGCGAGCAGTACTTC.

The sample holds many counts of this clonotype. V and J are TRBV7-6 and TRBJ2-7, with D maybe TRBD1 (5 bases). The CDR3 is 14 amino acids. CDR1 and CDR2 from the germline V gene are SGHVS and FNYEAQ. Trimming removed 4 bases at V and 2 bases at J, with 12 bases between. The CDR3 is CASSSTDSPYEQYF. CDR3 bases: TGTGCCAGCAGCTCGACCGACAGCCCCTACGAGCAGTACTTC.

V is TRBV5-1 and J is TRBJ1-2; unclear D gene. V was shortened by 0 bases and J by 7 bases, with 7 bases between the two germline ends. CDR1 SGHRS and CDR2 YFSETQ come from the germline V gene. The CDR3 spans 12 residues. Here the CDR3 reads CASSLDQSGYTF. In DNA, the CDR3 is TGCGCCAGCAGCTTGGACCAGAGTGGCTACACCTTC.

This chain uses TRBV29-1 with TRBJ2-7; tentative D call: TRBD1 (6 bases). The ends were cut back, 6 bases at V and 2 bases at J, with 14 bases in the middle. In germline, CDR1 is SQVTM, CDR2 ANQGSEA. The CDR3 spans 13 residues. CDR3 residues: CSVESDSAYEQYF. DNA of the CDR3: TGCAGCGTAGAATCGGACAGCGCCTACGAGCAGTACTTC.

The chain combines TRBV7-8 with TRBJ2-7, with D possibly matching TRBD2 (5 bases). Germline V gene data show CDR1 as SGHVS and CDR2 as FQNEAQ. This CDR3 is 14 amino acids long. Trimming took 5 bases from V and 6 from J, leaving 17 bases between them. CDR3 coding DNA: TGTGCCAGCAGCCTAAGGGAGTCCTTGAGCGAGCAGTACTTC. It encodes CASSLRESLSEQYF.

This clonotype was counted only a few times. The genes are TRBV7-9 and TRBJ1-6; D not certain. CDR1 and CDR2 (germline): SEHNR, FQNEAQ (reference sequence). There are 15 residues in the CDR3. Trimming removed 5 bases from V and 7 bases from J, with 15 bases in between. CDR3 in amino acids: CASSPGSGVNSPLHF. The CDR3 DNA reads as TGTGCCAGCAGCCCAGGCAGCGGGGTGAATTCACCCCTCCACTTT. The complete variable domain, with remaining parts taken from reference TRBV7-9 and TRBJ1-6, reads DTGVSQNPRHKITKRGQNVTFRCDPISEHNRLYWYRQTLGQGPEFLTYFQNEAQLEKSRLLSDRFSAERPKGSFSTLEIQRTEQGDSAMYLCASSPGSGVNSPLHFGNGTRLTVT.

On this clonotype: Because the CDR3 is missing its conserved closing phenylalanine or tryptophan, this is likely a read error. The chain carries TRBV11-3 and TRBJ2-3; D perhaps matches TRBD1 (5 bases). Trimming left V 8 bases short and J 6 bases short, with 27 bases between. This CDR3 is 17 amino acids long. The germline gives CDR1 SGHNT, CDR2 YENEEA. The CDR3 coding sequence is TGTGCCAGCTCACCACCCAGCACCAAGGGGCGCGTTGATACGCAGTATCTT. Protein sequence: CASSPPSTKGRVDTQYL.

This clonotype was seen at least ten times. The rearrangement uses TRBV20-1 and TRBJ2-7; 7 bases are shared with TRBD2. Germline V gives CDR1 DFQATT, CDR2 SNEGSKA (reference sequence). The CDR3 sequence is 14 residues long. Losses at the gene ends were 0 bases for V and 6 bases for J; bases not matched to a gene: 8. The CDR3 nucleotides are TGCAGTGCTAGAGATCTGGGCGGGAGAGGCGAGCAGTACTTC. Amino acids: CSARDLGGRGEQYF.

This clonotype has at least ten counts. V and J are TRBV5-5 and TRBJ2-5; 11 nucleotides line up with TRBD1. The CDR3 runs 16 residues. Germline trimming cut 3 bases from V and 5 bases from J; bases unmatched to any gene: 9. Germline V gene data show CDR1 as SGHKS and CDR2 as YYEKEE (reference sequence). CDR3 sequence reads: CASSSGTGGVLETQYF. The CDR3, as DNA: TGTGCCAGCAGCTCCGGGACAGGGGGAGTTTTGGAGACCCAGTACTTC.

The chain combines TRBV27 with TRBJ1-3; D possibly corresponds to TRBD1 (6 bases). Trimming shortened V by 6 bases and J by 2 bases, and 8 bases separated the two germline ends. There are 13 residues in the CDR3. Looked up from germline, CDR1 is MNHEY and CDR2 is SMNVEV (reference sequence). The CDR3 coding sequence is TGTGCCAGCAGAAGGACAGCTGGAAACACCATATATTTT. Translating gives CASRRTAGNTIYF.

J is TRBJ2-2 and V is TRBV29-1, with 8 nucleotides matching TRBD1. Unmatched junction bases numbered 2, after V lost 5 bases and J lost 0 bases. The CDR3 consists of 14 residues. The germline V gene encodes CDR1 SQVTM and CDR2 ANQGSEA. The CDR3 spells CSVSGGPNTGELFF. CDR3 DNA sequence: TGCAGCGTTTCAGGGGGCCCGAACACCGGGGAGCTGTTTTTT.

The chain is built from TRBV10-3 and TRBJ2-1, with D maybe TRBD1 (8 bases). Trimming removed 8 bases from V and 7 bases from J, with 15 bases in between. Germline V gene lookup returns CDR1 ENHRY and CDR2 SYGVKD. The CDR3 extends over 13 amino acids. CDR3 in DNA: TGTGCCATCCAGGGGGCGCGGGAGAATGAGCAGTTCTTC. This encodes CAIQGARENEQFF.

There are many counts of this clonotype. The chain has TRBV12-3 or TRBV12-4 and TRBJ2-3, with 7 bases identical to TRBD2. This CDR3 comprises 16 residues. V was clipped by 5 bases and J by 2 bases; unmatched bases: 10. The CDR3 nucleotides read TGTGCCAGCAGTCTGGGGGGGGGTTATTCCACAGATACGCAGTATTTT. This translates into CASSLGGGYSTDTQYF.

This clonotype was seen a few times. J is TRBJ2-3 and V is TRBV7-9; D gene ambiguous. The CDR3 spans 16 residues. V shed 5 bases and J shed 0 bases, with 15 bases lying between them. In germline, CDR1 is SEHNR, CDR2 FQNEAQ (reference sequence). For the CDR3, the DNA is TGTGCCAGCAGCCTCATAGATCTTGCGAGCACAGATACGCAGTATTTT. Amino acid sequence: CASSLIDLASTDTQYF. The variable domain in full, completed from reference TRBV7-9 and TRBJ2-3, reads DTGVSQNPRHKITKRGQNVTFRCDPISEHNRLYWYRQTLGQGPEFLTYFQNEAQLEKSRLLSDRFSAERPKGSFSTLEIQRTEQGDSAMYLCASSLIDLASTDTQYFGPGTRLTVL.

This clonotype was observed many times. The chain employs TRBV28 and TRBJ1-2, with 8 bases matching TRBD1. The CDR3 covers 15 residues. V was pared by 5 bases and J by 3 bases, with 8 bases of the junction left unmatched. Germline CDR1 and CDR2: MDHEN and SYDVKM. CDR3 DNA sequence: TGTGCCAGCAGTCCACAGACAGGGGTCGACTATGGCTACACCTTC. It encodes CASSPQTGVDYGYTF.

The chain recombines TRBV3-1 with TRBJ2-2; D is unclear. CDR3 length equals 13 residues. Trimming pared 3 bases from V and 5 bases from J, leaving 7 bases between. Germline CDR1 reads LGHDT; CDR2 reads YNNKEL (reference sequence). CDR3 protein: CASSHYKTGELFF. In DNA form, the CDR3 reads TGTGCCAGCAGCCACTATAAAACCGGGGAGCTGTTTTTT.

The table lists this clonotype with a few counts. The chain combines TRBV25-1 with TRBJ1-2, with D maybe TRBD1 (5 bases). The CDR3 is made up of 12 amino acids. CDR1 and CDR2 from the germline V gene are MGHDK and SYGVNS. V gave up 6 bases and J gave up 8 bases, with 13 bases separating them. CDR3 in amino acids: CASRTGVRGYTF. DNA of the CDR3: TGTGCCAGCAGGACGGGGGTGCGGGGCTACACCTTC.

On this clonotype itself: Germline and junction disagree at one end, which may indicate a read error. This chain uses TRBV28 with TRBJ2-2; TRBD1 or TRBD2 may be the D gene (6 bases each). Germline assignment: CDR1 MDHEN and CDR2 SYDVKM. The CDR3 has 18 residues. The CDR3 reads CASSFGGRGGGYTEELFF. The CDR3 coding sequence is TGTGCCAGCAGTTTTGGGGGCCGTGGAGGGGGTTACACCGAGGAGCTGTTTTTT.

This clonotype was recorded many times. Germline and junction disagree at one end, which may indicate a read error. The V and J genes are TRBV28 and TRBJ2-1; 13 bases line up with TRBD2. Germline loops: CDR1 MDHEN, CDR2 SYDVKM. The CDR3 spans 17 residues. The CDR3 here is CASRLTSGRTLYTEQFF. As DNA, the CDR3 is TGTGCCAGCAGGCTGACTAGCGGGAGGACCTTGTACACTGAGCAGTTCTTC.

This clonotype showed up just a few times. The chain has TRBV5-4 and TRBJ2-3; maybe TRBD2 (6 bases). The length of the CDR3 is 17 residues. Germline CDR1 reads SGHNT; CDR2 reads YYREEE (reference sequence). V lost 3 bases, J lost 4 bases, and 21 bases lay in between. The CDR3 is CASSSTGAGSWADTQYF. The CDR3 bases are TGTGCCAGCAGCTCCACTGGAGCGGGTTCGTGGGCAGATACGCAGTATTTT.